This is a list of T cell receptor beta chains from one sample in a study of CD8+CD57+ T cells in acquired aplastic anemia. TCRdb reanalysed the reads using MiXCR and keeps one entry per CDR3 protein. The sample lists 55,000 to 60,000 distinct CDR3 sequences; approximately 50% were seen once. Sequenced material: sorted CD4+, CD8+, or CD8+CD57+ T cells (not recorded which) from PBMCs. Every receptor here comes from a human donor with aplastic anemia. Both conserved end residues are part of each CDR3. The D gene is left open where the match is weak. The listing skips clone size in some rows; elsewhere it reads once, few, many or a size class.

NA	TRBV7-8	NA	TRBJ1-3	CASSLGRSVSGNTIYF	TGTGCCAGCAGCTTAGGGAGATCCGTCTCTGGAAACACCATATATTTT
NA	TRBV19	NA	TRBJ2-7	CASSMKAQEGYEQYF	TGTGCCAGTAGTATGAAAGCTCAAGAGGGCTACGAGCAGTACTTC
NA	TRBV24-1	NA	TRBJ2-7	CATSGSGDGYEQYF	TGTGCCACCAGTGGTTCTGGGGACGGGTACGAGCAGTACTTC
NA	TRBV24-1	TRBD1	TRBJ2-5	CATSEGQGRETQYF	TGTGCCACCAGTGAAGGACAGGGCCGGGAGACCCAGTACTTC
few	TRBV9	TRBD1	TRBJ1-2	CASSVDPTGDYGYTF	TGTGCCAGCAGCGTAGACCCGACAGGGGACTATGGCTACACCTTC
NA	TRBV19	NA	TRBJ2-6	CASSIKGQGVYSGANVLTF	TGTGCCAGTAGTATTAAGGGGCAGGGAGTTTACTCTGGGGCCAACGTCCTGACTTTC
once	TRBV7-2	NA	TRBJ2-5	CASSIGTTLMEETQYF	TGTGCCAGCAGCATAGGGACGACCCTGATGGAAGAGACCCAGTACTTC
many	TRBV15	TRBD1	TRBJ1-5	CATSGQGASNQPQHF	TGTGCCACCAGCGGCCAGGGGGCCAGCAATCAGCCCCAGCATTTT
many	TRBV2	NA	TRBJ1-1	CASSDSLFGSNTEAFF	TGTGCCAGCAGTGACTCGCTCTTTGGATCGAACACTGAAGCTTTCTTT
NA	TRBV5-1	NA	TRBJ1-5	CASSLGGGVNQPQHF	TGCGCCAGCAGCTTGGGCGGAGGGGTGAATCAGCCCCAGCATTTT
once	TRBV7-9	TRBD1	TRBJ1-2	CASSSLGQVDGYTF	TGTGCCAGCAGCTCACTAGGACAGGTTGATGGCTACACCTTC
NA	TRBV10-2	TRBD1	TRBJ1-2	CASRGTGGAYYGYTF	TGCGCCAGCAGGGGGACAGGGGGCGCTTACTATGGCTACACCTTC
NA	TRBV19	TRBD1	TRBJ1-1	CASSWDRKAFF	TGTGCCAGTAGTTGGGACAGGAAGGCTTTCTTT
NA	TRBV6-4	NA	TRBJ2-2	CASSPSNTGELFF	TGTGCCAGCAGTCCATCAAACACCGGGGAGCTGTTTTTT
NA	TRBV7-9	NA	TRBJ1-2	CASSDRADYGYTF	TGTGCCAGCAGTGATAGGGCAGACTATGGCTACACCTTC
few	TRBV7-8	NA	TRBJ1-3	CASSLDVRRVGNTIYF	TGTGCCAGCAGCTTAGACGTCCGGCGAGTGGGAAACACCATATATTTT
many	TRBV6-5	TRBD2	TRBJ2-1	CASSWTSSLSEQFF	TGTGCCAGCAGTTGGACTAGCTCCCTCTCAGAGCAGTTCTTC
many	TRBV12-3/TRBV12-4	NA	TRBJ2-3	CASSFGDTNTDTQYF	TGTGCCAGCAGTTTCGGTGACACAAACACAGATACGCAGTATTTT
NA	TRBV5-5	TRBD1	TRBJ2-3	CASSLEGAGPDTQYF	TGTGCCAGCAGCTTGGAGGGGGCCGGGCCAGATACGCAGTATTTT
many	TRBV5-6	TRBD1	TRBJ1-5	CASSFGTGLGQPQHF	TGTGCCAGCAGCTTTGGGACAGGGTTAGGTCAGCCCCAGCATTTT
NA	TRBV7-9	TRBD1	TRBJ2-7	CASSSPGQGSYEQYF	TGTGCCAGCAGCTCCCCGGGACAGGGCTCCTACGAGCAGTACTTC
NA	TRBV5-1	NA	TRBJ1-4	CASSWTATNEKLFF	TGCGCCAGCAGCTGGACAGCAACTAATGAAAAACTGTTTTTT
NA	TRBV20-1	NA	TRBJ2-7	CSARDDRPYEQYF	TGCAGTGCTAGAGACGACAGGCCATACGAGCAGTACTTC
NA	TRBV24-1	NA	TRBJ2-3	CATSGYKPGVKDTQYF	TGTGCCACCAGTGGTTATAAGCCAGGGGTTAAGGATACGCAGTATTTC
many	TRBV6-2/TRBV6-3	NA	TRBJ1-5	CASSPYANQPQHF	TGTGCCAGCAGCCCTTATGCCAATCAGCCCCAGCATTTT
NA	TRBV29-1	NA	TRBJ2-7	CSVGHPQGEQYF	TGCAGCGTTGGGCATCCCCAGGGCGAGCAGTACTTC
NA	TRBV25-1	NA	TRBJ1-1	CASSVGIGSTEAFF	TGTGCCAGCAGTGTCGGAATAGGCAGCACTGAAGCTTTCTTT
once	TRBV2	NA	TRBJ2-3	CASSEYGTDTPHF	TGTGCCAGCAGTGAATACGGCACAGATACGCCGCATTTT
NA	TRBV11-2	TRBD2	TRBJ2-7	CASSLVGLAGSYEQYF	TGTGCCAGCAGCTTAGTTGGCCTAGCGGGATCCTACGAGCAGTACTTC